This T cell receptor beta chain came from a study of T cell repertoires in MIS-A myocarditis (dated by TCRdb to the early 2020s). TCRbeta CDR3 regions were amplified with the immunoSEQ bias-controlled multiplex PCR and sequenced at high throughput. The paper's data handling went like this. CDR3 sequences were collapsed and filtered with the immunoSEQ vendor pipeline, and the abundance and frequency of each unique TCRbeta CDR3 were thereby quantified. CD-HIT clustered dominant CDR3 amino acid sequences with SARS-CoV-2-specific ImmuneCODE TCRbeta sequences at a 90% global sequence identity threshold. Clones were classed as hyperexpanded at frequencies of 0.1 to 1 and as large at frequencies of 0.01 to 0.1. The CDR3 amino acid sequences and the V and J gene assignments of the dominant clones were confirmed with MiXCR. The R stringdist package was used to calculate Levenshtein distances between the patient clonotypes and the ImmuneCODE hits. TCRdb took this table from immuneACCESS and kept in-frame rearrangements with V and J called. Such tables lack part of the clones; where checked against another copy, unresolved V genes explain under half of the gap, and the rest is unexplained. The D gene and trimming were derived from the DNA, and the V and J assignments and clone size from that table. Recorded for this sample are some 740 clones; 65% to 85% of them occurred a single time. The top ten clones comprise about 15% of the sample.

Concerning this clone itself: Its antigen is unknown. The sample holds no much larger clone one base away, and base qualities are not on file.

The germline V gene yields SGHAT for CDR1 and FQNNGV for CDR2. Measured from the cysteine to the phenylalanine, the CDR3 is 11 residues long. Only the CDR3 DNA stays, 33 bases, in frame from base 1. A distance of 10 bases separates the germline ends of V and J, which lose 7 bases and 9 bases respectively. The QIAamp DNA FFPE kit was used to extract genomic DNA from formalin-fixed paraffin-embedded autopsy tissue. The clonotype was recovered from a young man with fulminant myocarditis from multisystem inflammatory syndrome in adults (MIS-A) after COVID-19. The V and J segments used are TRBV11-2 and TRBJ2-1; there is no confident call for the D gene. The sample was pericardium tissue obtained at autopsy. In light of the paper, this sample's cell subset or site label describes: cardiac tissue sample (left or right ventricle, interventricular septum, or pericardium). The CDR3 loop reads CASNLDIEQFF. At the DNA level, the sequence is TGTGCCAGCAACCTTGACATTGAGCAGTTCTTC.